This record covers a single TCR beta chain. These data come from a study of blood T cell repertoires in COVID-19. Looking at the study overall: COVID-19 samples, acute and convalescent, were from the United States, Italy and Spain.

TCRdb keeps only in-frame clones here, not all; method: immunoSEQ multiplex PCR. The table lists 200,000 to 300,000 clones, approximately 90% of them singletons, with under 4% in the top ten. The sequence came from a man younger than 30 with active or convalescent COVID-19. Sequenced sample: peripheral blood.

The CDR3 sequence: CASSLRGQGGTF. Here the CDR3 DNA reads TGTGCCAGCAGTTTAAGAGGACAGGGAGGCACCTTC. V is TRBV12-3 or TRBV12-4 and J is TRBJ1-2; 8 bases line up with TRBD1. The CDR3 runs 12 residues. V lost 2 bases, J lost 13 bases, and 6 bases stayed unmatched.